This T cell receptor beta chain emerged from a study of blood T cell repertoires in COVID-19. Study overall: From the United States, Italy and Spain came samples of acute and convalescent COVID-19. T cells, B-cell-depleted T cells, or PBMCs provided the cDNA or gDNA that served as material.

Germline V gene lookup returns CDR1 ENHRY and CDR2 SYGVKD. The CDR3 runs to 15 residues. The V end lost 3 bases, the J end lost 1 base, and 10 bases lay between the germline ends. How the authors handled the data: The assay estimated nucleated cells by amplifying reference gene primers. Sequencing was performed with immunoSEQ multiplex PCR; in TCRdb, only in-frame clones are kept and a portion is missing. V, J and clone size were drawn from that table, and D and trimming were deduced from the DNA. This table holds under 60,000 clones, more than 85% found once. The sample taken for sequencing was peripheral blood. This clonotype was obtained from a man aged 45-65 years with acute or convalescent COVID-19. The chain carries TRBV10-3 and TRBJ1-5; no clear D gene. The CDR3 DNA follows: TGTGCCATCAGTGAACAGAAGAAGAGCAATCAGCCCCAGCATTTT. This sequence encodes CAISEQKKSNQPQHF.